This T cell receptor beta chain is drawn from a study of tumor and adjacent non-tumor tissue in lung cancer. Study conclusions and caveats: Patients with more diverse tumor TCRs had worse survival.

Looked up from germline, CDR1 is SGHNT and CDR2 is YYREEE (reference sequence). With 0 bases removed from V and 2 bases from J, the gap between germline ends came to 7 bases. The CDR3 extends over 14 amino acids. In this sample, this clonotype turned up many times. Its specificity is unknown. This sample's RNA came from whole unsorted tissue. Newly diagnosed lung cancer patients had thoracic surgery in China, August–late 2014, without prior chemotherapy. A modified ARM-PCR protocol with three rounds of nested PCR amplified TCRbeta. TCRdb re-derived calls from the multiplex PCR reads in MiXCR, one entry per CDR3 protein. In the table there are about 93,000 distinct CDR3 sequences, about 67% of which are singletons.

Sequenced: lung tumor tissue. This clonotype originated in a man aged 55 to 69 with non-small cell lung cancer. This sequence joins TRBV5-4 and TRBJ2-3; D may be TRBD1 (5 bases). CDR3: CASSLDRYTDTQYF. DNA of the CDR3: TGTGCCAGCAGCTTGGACAGGTACACAGATACGCAGTATTTT.